Listed below are T cell receptor beta chains from one sample, sequenced in a study of T cell responses to AZD1222 COVID-19 vaccine. The method was immunoSEQ multiplex PCR; TCRdb's version includes in-frame clones alone and lacks a portion of them. Found here are approximately 120,000 clones, 88% of them singletons; the top ten hold approximately 15%. The sequenced sample was peripheral blood, obtained on day 0 of AZD1222 vaccination. The receptors originated from an adult in good health. The CDR3 runs from the conserved cysteine through the conserved F or W. D genes are given only for firm matches. The listing skips clone size in some rows; elsewhere it reads once, few, many or a size class.

v_gene	j_gene	abundance	d_gene	CDR3aa	CDR3nt
TRBV6-1	TRBJ1-3	once	.	CASSDGGNTIYF	TGTGCCAGCAGTGATGGCGGAAACACCATATATTTT
TRBV4-1	TRBJ1-2	once	.	CASSQDLLASNNYGYTF	TGCGCCAGCAGCCAAGATCTCCTAGCCAGCAATAACTATGGCTACACCTTC
TRBV20-1	TRBJ1-3	.	.	CSASGGPSGNTIYF	TGCAGTGCTAGTGGGGGCCCCTCTGGAAACACCATATATTTT
TRBV7-9	TRBJ2-1	.	TRBD2	CASSNGLAGDEQFF	TGTGCCAGCAGCAACGGACTAGCGGGGGATGAGCAGTTCTTC
TRBV7-9	TRBJ1-5	.	.	CASSFLGDQPQHF	TGTGCCAGCAGCTTTTTGGGGGATCAGCCCCAGCATTTT
TRBV5-4	TRBJ2-1	.	.	CASSLGLKSSYNEQFF	TGTGCCAGCAGCTTGGGACTAAAAAGCTCCTACAATGAGCAGTTCTTC
TRBV5-8	TRBJ1-5	.	.	CASSSEWEGAQHF	TGTGCCAGCAGCTCTGAGTGGGAGGGGGCCCAGCATTTT
TRBV7-7	TRBJ2-7	.	.	CASSHFTGDEQYF	TGTGCCAGCAGCCATTTTACAGGTGACGAGCAGTACTTC
TRBV9	TRBJ1-1	many	.	CASSRDGQNTEAFF	TGTGCCAGCAGCCGTGACGGACAGAACACTGAAGCTTTCTTT
TRBV5-1	TRBJ2-7	once	TRBD2	CASSLTGTTPDEQYF	TGCGCCAGCAGCTTGACCGGGACTACCCCCGACGAGCAGTACTTC
TRBV5-1	TRBJ1-1	once	.	CASSFTGTTNTEAFF	TGCGCCAGCAGCTTCACCGGGACAACGAACACTGAAGCTTTCTTT
TRBV7-2	TRBJ1-5	.	.	CASSPRTNSNQPQHF	TGTGCCAGCAGCCCCCGGACGAATAGCAATCAGCCCCAGCATTTT
TRBV6-6	TRBJ1-3	.	.	CASSPGRPQPGNTIYF	TGTGCCAGCAGTCCCGGCAGGCCACAACCTGGAAACACCATATATTTT
TRBV5-1	TRBJ2-3	.	.	CASSTGRTASTDTQYF	TGCGCCAGCAGTACCGGACGGACCGCTAGCACAGATACGCAGTATTTT
TRBV3-1/TRBV3-2	TRBJ1-2	.	.	CASSQEHYGYTF	TGTGCCAGCAGCCAAGAGCACTATGGCTACACCTTC
TRBV5-4	TRBJ1-3	.	.	CASSLGGGRQGNTIYF	TGTGCCAGCAGCCTTGGTGGGGGACGGCAAGGAAACACCATATATTTT
TRBV6-5	TRBJ2-5	once	.	CASSPWDLGETQYF	TGTGCCAGCAGTCCCTGGGACCTAGGAGAGACCCAGTACTTC
TRBV7-2	TRBJ1-6	.	.	CASSSSAGNSPLHF	TGTGCCAGCAGCTCTAGTGCCGGGAATTCACCCCTCCACTTT
TRBV21-1	TRBJ2-2	.	.	CASSNFEGTTNTGELFF	TGTGCCAGCAGCAACTTTGAGGGGACCACAAACACCGGGGAGCTGTTTTTT
TRBV2	TRBJ1-1	few	.	CASSEVKETEAFF	TGTGCCAGCAGTGAGGTGAAGGAGACTGAAGCTTTCTTT
TRBV2	TRBJ1-2	.	.	CASSDRGGNYGYGYTF	TGTGCCAGCAGTGACCGGGGAGGAAATTATGGCTATGGCTACACCTTC
TRBV28	TRBJ1-2	.	TRBD1	CASSLTGTGAYGYTF	TGTGCCAGCAGTTTAACGGGGACAGGAGCCTATGGCTACACCTTC
TRBV7-9	TRBJ2-1	.	TRBD1	CASSPRQGAGEQFF	TGTGCCAGCAGCCCCCGACAGGGGGCGGGTGAGCAGTTCTTC
TRBV30	TRBJ1-3	few	.	CAWTGGIRTGMASSGNTIYF	TGTGCCTGGACGGGAGGAATCAGGACTGGGATGGCTAGCTCTGGAAACACCATATATTTT
TRBV9	TRBJ2-1	.	.	CASSVVGTSEEQFF	TGTGCCAGCAGCGTAGTGGGGACATCTGAGGAGCAGTTCTTC
TRBV28	TRBJ2-7	.	.	CASSLGQLEQYF	TGTGCCAGCAGTTTAGGACAGCTCGAGCAGTACTTC
TRBV19	TRBJ1-5	.	.	CASSIERGALGGPQHF	TGTGCCAGTAGTATAGAGAGAGGGGCCTTGGGGGGGCCCCAGCATTTT
TRBV30	TRBJ2-7	.	.	CATQDSYEQYF	TGTGCCACTCAGGACAGCTACGAGCAGTACTTC
TRBV3-1/TRBV3-2	TRBJ2-7	.	TRBD1	CASSQRTGVYEQYF	TGTGCCAGCAGCCAGAGGACAGGGGTCTACGAGCAGTACTTC
TRBV7-2	TRBJ2-3	.	.	CASSQGELDTDTQYF	TGTGCCAGCAGCCAAGGGGAACTCGACACAGATACGCAGTATTTT
TRBV19	TRBJ1-5	.	.	CASSIQGHNQPQHF	TGTGCCAGTAGTATACAGGGCCACAATCAGCCCCAGCATTTT
TRBV7-2	TRBJ2-1	.	.	CASSLVVGRGYNEQFF	TGTGCCAGCAGCTTGGTAGTAGGGAGGGGGTACAATGAGCAGTTCTTC
TRBV10-3	TRBJ1-5	.	.	CAISEGGSNQPQHF	TGTGCCATCAGTGAGGGGGGGAGCAATCAGCCCCAGCATTTT
TRBV4-3	TRBJ1-5	few	.	CASSQGIGVQIYSNQPQHF	TGCGCCAGCAGCCAAGGGATAGGGGTCCAGATCTATAGCAATCAGCCCCAGCATTTT
TRBV7-9	TRBJ1-1	.	.	CASSLAQRGRLNTEAFF	TGTGCCAGCAGCTTGGCTCAAAGGGGACGCCTGAACACTGAAGCTTTCTTT
TRBV4-3	TRBJ2-7	.	.	CASREGLSYEQYF	TGCGCCAGCAGAGAAGGCCTCTCCTACGAGCAGTACTTC
TRBV11-3	TRBJ2-6	.	.	CASKGVSSGANVLTF	TGTGCCAGTAAAGGGGTCTCCTCTGGGGCCAACGTCCTGACTTTC
TRBV3-1/TRBV3-2	TRBJ1-2	.	.	CASSHQGNYGYTF	TGTGCCAGCAGCCATCAGGGGAACTATGGCTACACCTTC
TRBV4-2	TRBJ1-4	few	TRBD1	CASSLPGQGNEKLFF	TGTGCCAGCAGCCTGCCCGGACAGGGGAACGAAAAACTGTTTTTT
TRBV5-1	TRBJ1-2	.	TRBD1	CASSSGDSPRRGYTF	TGCGCCAGCAGCTCTGGGGACAGTCCCCGGCGTGGCTACACCTTC
TRBV5-6	TRBJ1-6	.	.	CASSLPTANSPLHF	TGTGCCAGCAGCTTGCCGACAGCAAATTCACCCCTCCACTTT
TRBV2	TRBJ2-1	.	.	CASSEGRWETYNEQFF	TGTGCCAGCAGTGAAGGAAGGTGGGAGACCTACAATGAGCAGTTCTTC
TRBV7-6	TRBJ1-2	.	.	CASSLEGDGYTF	TGTGCCAGCAGCTTAGAAGGGGATGGCTACACCTTC
TRBV28	TRBJ2-6	.	.	CASSSGYSGANVLTF	TGTGCCAGCAGTTCCGGCTACTCTGGGGCCAACGTCCTGACTTTC
TRBV5-1	TRBJ2-7	.	.	CASSLGLELSYEQYF	TGCGCCAGCAGCTTGGGACTAGAACTTAGCTACGAGCAGTACTTC
TRBV5-1	TRBJ2-3	.	.	CASSFGLLSSTDTQYF	TGCGCCAGCAGCTTTGGGCTTCTATCTAGCACAGATACGCAGTATTTT
TRBV30	TRBJ2-2	.	.	CAWSVIKNTGELFF	TGTGCCTGGAGTGTAATCAAGAACACCGGGGAGCTGTTTTTT
TRBV18	TRBJ2-4	.	.	CASSPQGNKNIQYF	TGTGCCAGCTCACCCCAGGGGAACAAAAACATTCAGTACTTC
TRBV6-2/TRBV6-3	TRBJ1-5	.	.	CASSYSAPRDNNQPQHF	TGTGCCAGCAGTTACTCGGCCCCCAGGGATAACAATCAGCCCCAGCATTTT
TRBV7-2	TRBJ2-3	.	.	CASSKGRGAGDTQYF	TGTGCCAGCAGCAAAGGTCGGGGGGCGGGAGATACGCAGTATTTT
TRBV19	TRBJ1-5	.	.	CASSIAGDVFQPQHF	TGTGCCAGTAGTATAGCGGGGGATGTCTTTCAGCCCCAGCATTTT
TRBV5-6	TRBJ2-1	.	.	CASLLGEDPFYNEQFF	TGTGCCAGCCTCCTAGGGGAGGACCCTTTCTACAATGAGCAGTTCTTC
TRBV15	TRBJ2-7	.	.	CATRDNYEQYF	TGTGCCACCAGGGATAACTACGAGCAGTACTTC
TRBV14	TRBJ2-3	.	.	CASSHVYGGTDTQYF	TGTGCCAGCAGCCATGTTTACGGGGGCACAGATACGCAGTATTTT
TRBV30	TRBJ1-2	.	.	CAWSAPPNYGYTF	TGTGCCTGGAGTGCCCCTCCTAACTATGGCTACACCTTC
TRBV5-1	TRBJ2-7	.	TRBD2	CASSLAGGSYEQYF	TGCGCCAGCAGCTTGGCCGGGGGGTCCTACGAGCAGTACTTC
TRBV18	TRBJ1-5	.	.	CASSRVRGNQPQHF	TGTGCCAGCTCCAGGGTTAGGGGCAATCAGCCCCAGCATTTT
TRBV6-5	TRBJ2-5	.	TRBD2	CASGAGVGETQYF	TGTGCCAGCGGGGCGGGAGTAGGGGAGACCCAGTACTTC
TRBV15	TRBJ2-3	.	TRBD2	CATSRVGSGLARADTQYF	TGTGCCACCAGCAGAGTGGGGTCGGGACTAGCGAGGGCAGATACGCAGTATTTT